This T cell receptor beta chain was sequenced during a study of beta chain features in type 1 diabetes. Regarding the study as a whole: Moderate yet significant TCRB CDR3 shortening was seen in Type 1 diabetes patients in all four CD4+ subsets.

Isolated RNA was reverse transcribed in full, so expressed TCRB transcripts were sequenced. Here immunoSEQ multiplex PCR was the method, and the copy in TCRdb shows in-frame clones only, minus some. The table lists 20,000 to 30,000 clones, 69% of them singletons, with 4.2% in the top ten. The CDR3 spans 14 residues. Trimming removed 7 bases from V and 2 bases from J, with 11 bases in between. Germline V gene lookup returns CDR1 SGHTA and CDR2 FQGNSA. Sorting with CD45RO/CCR7/CD25/CD127/CD95/CD27 yielded naive, central memory, regulatory and stem-like memory CD4+ cells. This clone was recorded a few times. Its cognate antigen is unknown.

The chain employs TRBV7-2 and TRBJ2-2, with a tentative D call TRBD2 (6 bases). The receptor comes from a man aged 18 to 30 with type 1 diabetes. The sequenced sample was Tregs from blood. In DNA form, the CDR3 reads TGTGCCAGCATGTGGGGACTTAACACCGGGGAGCTGTTTTTT. It encodes CASMWGLNTGELFF.